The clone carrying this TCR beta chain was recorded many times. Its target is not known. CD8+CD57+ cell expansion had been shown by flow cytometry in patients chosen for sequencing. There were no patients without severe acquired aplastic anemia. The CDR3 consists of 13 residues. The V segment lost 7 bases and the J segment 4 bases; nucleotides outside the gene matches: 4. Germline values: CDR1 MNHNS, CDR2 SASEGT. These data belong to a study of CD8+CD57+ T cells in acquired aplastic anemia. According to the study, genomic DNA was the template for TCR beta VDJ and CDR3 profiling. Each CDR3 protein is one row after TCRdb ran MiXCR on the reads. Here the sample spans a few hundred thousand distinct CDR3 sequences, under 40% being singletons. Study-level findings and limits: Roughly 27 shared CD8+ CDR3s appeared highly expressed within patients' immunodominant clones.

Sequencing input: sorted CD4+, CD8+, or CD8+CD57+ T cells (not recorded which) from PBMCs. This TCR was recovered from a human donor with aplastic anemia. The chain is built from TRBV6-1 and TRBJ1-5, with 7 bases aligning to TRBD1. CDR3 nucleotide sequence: TGTGCCAGCACTGACAGGGAGAATCAGCCCCAGCATTTT. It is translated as CASTDRENQPQHF.